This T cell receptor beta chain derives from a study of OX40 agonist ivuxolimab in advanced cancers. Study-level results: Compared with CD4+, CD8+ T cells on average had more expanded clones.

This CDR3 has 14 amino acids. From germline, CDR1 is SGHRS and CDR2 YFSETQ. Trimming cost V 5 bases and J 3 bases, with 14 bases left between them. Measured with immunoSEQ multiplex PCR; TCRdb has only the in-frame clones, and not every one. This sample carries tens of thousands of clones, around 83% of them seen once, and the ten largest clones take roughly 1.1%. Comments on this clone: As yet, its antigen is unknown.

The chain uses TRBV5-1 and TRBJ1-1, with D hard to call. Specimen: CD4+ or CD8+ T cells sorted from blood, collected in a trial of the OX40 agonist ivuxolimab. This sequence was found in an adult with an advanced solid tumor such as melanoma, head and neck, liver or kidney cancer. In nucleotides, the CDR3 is TGCGCCAGCAGGCCCGGTGAGGTGGACACTGAAGCTTTCTTT. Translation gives CASRPGEVDTEAFF.